The present TCR beta chain was sequenced within a study of shared clonotypes between healthy human individuals. Study results and caveats: What rarefaction showed was incomplete sorted-subset sequencing despite large depth.

V lost 8 bases, J lost 0 bases, and 11 bases lay in between. Germline loops: CDR1 SEHNR, CDR2 FQNEAQ (reference sequence). The CDR3 loop spans 13 amino acids. For this clone: Its target is not known.

Produced via immunoSEQ multiplex PCR; TCRdb's table is partial and in-frame only. The profile covers 740,000 or so clones, with around 73% appearing a single time and 1.5% to 2% taken by the ten largest. The chain has TRBV7-9 and TRBJ2-7, with D maybe TRBD1 (6 bases). Sequences were obtained from memory CD4+ T cells sorted from blood. Indicated subset: CD45RA-negative fraction. This receptor was obtained from a woman in her 30s in good health. The CDR3 is CASQQGGSYEQYF. CDR3 nucleotides: TGTGCCAGCCAGCAAGGGGGCTCCTACGAGCAGTACTTC.